These 24 T cell receptor beta chains share one sample of origin, sequenced in a study of T cell responses to AZD1222 COVID-19 vaccine. Profiled with immunoSEQ multiplex PCR; TCRdb holds only in-frame clones, not every one. This repertoire shows approximately 150,000 clones, approximately 89% found once; its top ten account for 5%. Sequenced here: peripheral blood, sampled on day 0 of AZD1222 vaccination. These receptors were collected from an adult in good health.

The chain carries TRBV19 and TRBJ1-1, with TRBD1 as a possible D gene (5 bases). The germline gives CDR1 LNHDA, CDR2 SQIVND (reference sequence). With 7 bases removed from V and 0 bases from J, the gap between germline ends came to 9 bases. This CDR3 is built from 13 residues. The CDR3: CASTDSMNTEAFF. The CDR3 bases are TGTGCCAGTACTGACAGCATGAACACTGAAGCTTTCTTT.

The chain links TRBV28 to TRBJ2-2; 7 bases agree with TRBD2. V was pared by 3 bases and J by 9 bases, with 13 bases of the junction left unmatched. The CDR3 is 16 amino acids. Per the germline V gene, CDR1 is MDHEN and CDR2 is SYDVKM. In nucleotides, the CDR3 is TGTGCCAGCAGTTTTCCCCCGGGACTAACGTACCGGGAGCTGTTTTTT. Residues: CASSFPPGLTYRELFF.

V is TRBV6-2 or TRBV6-3 and J is TRBJ2-2; the D gene could be TRBD1 or TRBD2 (6 bases each). Germline assignment: CDR1 MNHEY and CDR2 SVGEGT. Deletions cut 6 bases from V and 4 bases from J, with 18 bases between. The CDR3 contains 16 residues. The CDR3, as DNA: TGTGCCAGCAGCCACACAGGGCCCGGGAGCACCGGGGAGCTGTTTTTT. Its translation: CASSHTGPGSTGELFF.

The rearrangement uses TRBV9 and TRBJ2-5, with 8 bases identical to TRBD2. The CDR3 runs 14 residues. Germline V gives CDR1 SGDLS, CDR2 YYNGEE. J lost 3 bases, V lost 0 bases, and 1 base had no gene match. The CDR3 is CASSVAGGEETQYF. The CDR3 bases are TGTGCCAGCAGCGTAGCGGGGGGGGAAGAGACCCAGTACTTC.

This sequence joins TRBV27 and TRBJ2-1; D is possibly TRBD2 (6 bases). The CDR3 is made up of 13 amino acids. From germline, CDR1 is MNHEY and CDR2 SMNVEV (reference sequence). The V end was cut by 5 bases, the J end by 6 bases, with 11 bases between. The CDR3 is CASSPTGGNEQFF. The DNA of the CDR3 is TGTGCCAGCAGTCCGACCGGGGGCAATGAGCAGTTCTTC.

About this clone itself: The sample contains more than one DNA sequence encoding this CDR3. CDR3 nucleotide sequence: TGTGCCAGCTCACCGGGACTCGAATACGAGCAGTACTTC. Encoded protein: CASSPGLEYEQYF. This chain uses TRBV18 with TRBJ2-7; D perhaps matches TRBD2 (6 bases). The CDR3 covers 13 residues. Germline V gene sequence: CDR1 KGHSH, CDR2 LQKENI. V was trimmed by 3 bases and J by 4 bases, leaving 10 bases between them.

The chain uses TRBV6-2 or TRBV6-3 and TRBJ2-2; 7 nucleotides line up with TRBD2. The germline CDR1 and CDR2 sequences are MNHEY and SVGEGT. The V segment lost 4 bases and the J segment 3 bases; nucleotides outside the gene matches: 8. The CDR3 extends over 16 amino acids. CDR3 nucleotides: TGTGCCAGCAGTTGGAGGAGGGCGGGAGACACCGGGGAGCTGTTTTTT. It specifies CASSWRRAGDTGELFF.

About this clone itself: Sequence at one end of the junction differs from germline and may be a read error. CDR3 residues: CASSWAKGDTGTQYF. The CDR3 nucleotides are TGCGCCAGCAGCTGGGCGAAGGGGGACACAGGTACGCAGTATTTT. The V and J genes are TRBV5-1 and TRBJ2-3; possibly TRBD1 for D (6 bases). In germline, CDR1 is SGHRS, CDR2 YFSETQ. This CDR3 has 15 amino acids.

This chain links TRBV6-6 with TRBJ2-7, with 8 bases identical to TRBD2. J gave up 4 bases and V 0 bases, and 5 bases lay outside the gene matches. The CDR3 is 15 amino acids. CDR1 and CDR2 from the germline V gene are MNHNY and SVGAGI (reference sequence). CDR3 in amino acids: CASSYSSGSSYEQYF. The CDR3, as DNA: TGTGCCAGCAGTTACTCCAGCGGGAGCTCTTACGAGCAGTACTTC.

This chain uses TRBV16 with TRBJ2-7; 7 nucleotides match TRBD2. The V segment lost 4 bases and the J segment 4 bases; nucleotides outside the gene matches: 1. Germline V gives CDR1 KGHSY, CDR2 FQNENV. The CDR3 has 12 amino acids. CDR3 coding DNA: TGTGCCAGCAGCCCACTAGCGTACGAGCAGTACTTC. Residues: CASSPLAYEQYF.

The chain uses TRBV5-4 and TRBJ2-3, with 9 bases fitting TRBD1. CDR3 size: 15 residues. The germline V gene has CDR1 SGHNT and CDR2 YYREEE (reference sequence). The ends lost 4 bases at V and 4 bases at J; junction bases unmatched: 7. The CDR3 spells CASSPWTGESDTQYF. The CDR3 coding sequence is TGTGCCAGCAGCCCCTGGACAGGGGAATCAGATACGCAGTATTTT.

V is TRBV7-9 and J is TRBJ2-7, with D possibly being TRBD1 or TRBD2 (6 bases each). The length of the CDR3 is 14 residues. Germline CDR1 reads SEHNR; CDR2 reads FQNEAQ (reference sequence). The V end was cut by 3 bases, the J end by 5 bases, with 14 bases between. The DNA for the CDR3 is TGTGCCAGCAGCTTTACAGGGAGGTCGAACGAGCAGTACTTC. Its translation: CASSFTGRSNEQYF.

The chain recombines TRBV9 with TRBJ2-1; TRBD2 matches 8 bases. After removal of 0 bases from V and 4 bases from J, the junction contained 3 bases not matched to a gene. This CDR3 has 15 residues. The V gene's germline CDR1 is SGDLS and CDR2 YYNGEE. The CDR3 loop reads CASSVDSGTYNEQFF. The CDR3 DNA sequence: TGTGCCAGCAGCGTAGATAGCGGGACTTACAATGAGCAGTTCTTC. Supplemented by reference TRBV9 and TRBJ2-1, the full variable domain reads DSGVTQTPKHLITATGQRVTLRCSPRSGDLSVYWYQQSLDQGLQFLIQYYNGEERAKGNILERFSAQQFPDLHSELNLSSLELGDSALYFCASSVDSGTYNEQFFGPGTRLTVL.

CDR3 in DNA: TGTGCCAGCAGCCAAGATCTGGAGGGGAACGGTGAAAAACTGTTTTTT. Translation: CASSQDLEGNGEKLFF. The rearrangement links TRBV4-2 to TRBJ1-4; tentatively, D is TRBD1 (5 bases). Trimming removed 0 bases from V and 7 bases from J, with 15 bases in between. Germline V lookup: CDR1 LGHNA, CDR2 YNFKEQ. This CDR3 is 16 amino acids long.

The chain joins TRBV5-1 to TRBJ1-2, with TRBD1 identical over 8 bases. The germline CDR1 and CDR2 sequences are SGHRS and YFSETQ. The CDR3 has 14 amino acids. V was pared by 4 bases and J by 7 bases, with 9 bases of the junction left unmatched. The CDR3 nucleotides read TGCGCCAGCAGCGAAGGACAGGGTTTAGGTGGCTACACCTTC. It encodes CASSEGQGLGGYTF.

The V gene is TRBV6-5, the J gene TRBJ2-7; D uncertain. This CDR3 is built from 14 residues. Germline CDR1 is MNHEY and CDR2 is SVGAGI. Trimming pared 0 bases from V and 5 bases from J, leaving 11 bases between. CDR3 loop: CASSYSVGWDEQYF. The CDR3, as DNA: TGTGCCAGCAGTTACTCGGTGGGATGGGACGAGCAGTACTTC.

The rearrangement links TRBV7-8 to TRBJ1-3; D is possibly TRBD1 (5 bases). The V end was cut by 5 bases, the J end by 0 bases, with 20 bases between. This CDR3 has 18 residues. Germline CDR1 SGHVS, CDR2 FQNEAQ. The CDR3, as DNA: TGTGCCAGCAGCCCTAGATCTGGGGGAGATATCTCTGGAAACACCATATATTTT. Amino acid sequence: CASSPRSGGDISGNTIYF.

The V gene is TRBV7-9, the J gene TRBJ2-5, with D possibly TRBD2 on 6 matching bases. Germline CDR1 is SEHNR and CDR2 is FQNEAQ (reference sequence). CDR3 length equals 13 residues. V gave up 3 bases and J gave up 3 bases, with 8 bases separating them. CDR3 protein: CASSFGLKETQYF. The DNA for the CDR3 is TGTGCCAGCAGCTTCGGACTAAAAGAGACCCAGTACTTC.

For the CDR3, the DNA is TGTGCCAGCAGCTTAACAGGGTACACTGAAGCTTTCTTT. Its translation is CASSLTGYTEAFF. The chain joins TRBV6-6 to TRBJ1-1, with D possibly TRBD1 on 6 matching bases. The V end was cut by 6 bases, the J end by 3 bases, with 11 bases between. The germline V gene has CDR1 MNHNY and CDR2 SVGAGI (reference sequence). The CDR3 loop spans 13 amino acids.

This chain links TRBV12-3 or TRBV12-4 with TRBJ1-2; no firm D call. V lost 4 bases, J lost 7 bases, and 7 bases lay in between. This CDR3 has 11 residues. CDR3 DNA sequence: TGTGCCAGCAGTTCAGGTGGTGGCTACACCTTC. Translating gives CASSSGGGYTF.

The chain joins TRBV9 to TRBJ2-1; D is unresolved. The CDR3 covers 14 residues. Germline V gene lookup returns CDR1 SGDLS and CDR2 YYNGEE. V lost 0 bases and J 3 bases, leaving 7 bases between the germline ends. The CDR3 DNA is TGTGCCAGCAGCGTAGATAGCTTCTACAATGAGCAGTTCTTC. This encodes CASSVDSFYNEQFF.

V and J are TRBV27 and TRBJ1-2; tentatively, D is TRBD1 (5 bases). This CDR3 spans 13 amino acids. Between the trimmed V and J ends, which lost 7 bases and 8 bases, there was a span of 17 bases. Germline loops: CDR1 MNHEY, CDR2 SMNVEV (reference sequence). CDR3 amino acids: CASTTAGTRGYTF. The CDR3 nucleotides are TGTGCCAGCACTACCGCAGGGACGCGGGGCTACACCTTC.

The chain carries TRBV6-2 or TRBV6-3 and TRBJ1-5; the D gene is possibly TRBD1 (5 bases). Trimming stripped 3 bases from V and 1 base from J, with 13 bases between. CDR1 is MNHEY, CDR2 SVGEGT, per germline. The CDR3 extends over 16 amino acids. The CDR3 loop is CASSYGAIASNQPQHF. The CDR3 DNA follows: TGTGCCAGCAGTTATGGGGCAATTGCGAGCAATCAGCCCCAGCATTTT.

J is TRBJ2-7 and V is TRBV12-3 or TRBV12-4; 7 nucleotides line up with TRBD2. V shed 6 bases and J 6 bases; nucleotides not matched to a gene: 5. This CDR3 region has 12 residues. The CDR3 reads CASSWGGSEQYF. Written as DNA, the CDR3 is TGTGCCAGCAGCTGGGGAGGGAGCGAGCAGTACTTC.